Listed here are 21 T cell receptor beta chains from one sample, sequenced in a study of graft-versus-host responses after intestinal transplantation. These receptors lack a known antigen. The repertoire was sequenced with immunoSEQ multiplex PCR; TCRdb's copy has only in-frame clones and lacks some. Seen here are under 85,000 clones, 90% observed once, and the top ten hold roughly 1.3%. The sample in question was unstimulated CD8+ T cells sorted from spleen or lymph node cells, obtained before intestinal transplant. The origin of the receptors is a human donor who received an intestinal transplant.

The rearrangement links TRBV19 to TRBJ2-7; 7 bases line up with TRBD2. Losses at the gene ends were 8 bases for V and 0 bases for J; bases not matched to a gene: 4. CDR1 and CDR2 from the germline V gene are LNHDA and SQIVND (reference sequence). There are 13 residues in the CDR3. The CDR3, as DNA: TGTGCCAGTCTGGGGGGGAGCTCCTACGAGCAGTACTTC. It specifies CASLGGSSYEQYF. Full variable domain (outside the CDR3, taken from reference TRBV19 and TRBJ2-7): DGGITQSPKYLFRKEGQNVTLSCEQNLNHDAMYWYRQDPGQGLRLIYYSQIVNDFQKGDIAEGYSVSREKKESFPLTVTSAQKNPTAFYLCASLGGSSYEQYFGPGTRLTVT.

The chain links TRBV4-1 to TRBJ1-2; a possible D gene is TRBD1 (6 bases). CDR3 length: 18 residues. Germline CDR1 reads MGHRA; CDR2 reads YSYEKL. The V and J ends lost 4 bases and 3 bases respectively, with 24 bases between them. Here the CDR3 reads CASSPDGVGHGGDYGYTF. The CDR3, as DNA: TGCGCCAGCAGCCCCGATGGGGTGGGACACGGGGGGGACTATGGCTACACCTTC.

The chain has TRBV6-1 and TRBJ1-2, with D perhaps TRBD1 (6 bases). V was trimmed by 1 base and J by 4 bases, leaving 10 bases between them. The germline V gene has CDR1 MNHNS and CDR2 SASEGT. This CDR3 region has 14 residues. In nucleotides, the CDR3 is TGTGCCAGCAGTGAAGGTCGGACAGCCTATGGCTACACCTTC. Translated, it gives CASSEGRTAYGYTF.

This chain uses TRBV9 with TRBJ2-2; D perhaps matches TRBD2 (5 bases). The germline gives CDR1 SGDLS, CDR2 YYNGEE. CDR3 length: 12 amino acids. Trimming shortened V by 4 bases and J by 6 bases, and 7 bases separated the two germline ends. CDR3 nucleotides: TGTGCCAGCAGCCCCGGGGCCGGGGAGCTGTTTTTT. Its protein is CASSPGAGELFF.

This chain uses TRBV5-6 with TRBJ1-6; D gene unclear. The V gene lost 1 base and the J gene lost 5 bases, with 7 bases spanning the gap. The germline V gene has CDR1 SGHDT and CDR2 YYEEEE. This CDR3 has 14 amino acids. The CDR3 is CASSLPQHNSPLHF. DNA of the CDR3: TGTGCCAGCAGCTTGCCACAGCATAATTCACCCCTCCACTTT.

The rearrangement joins TRBV11-2 to TRBJ1-2, with 8 bases identical to TRBD1. The CDR3 totals 15 residues. V shed 4 bases and J 4 bases; nucleotides not matched to a gene: 8. Germline loops: CDR1 SGHAT, CDR2 FQNNGV. Written as DNA, the CDR3 is TGTGCCAGCAGCTCCAGAAACACAGGGGGCTATGGCTACACCTTC. Protein product: CASSSRNTGGYGYTF.

V is TRBV7-9 and J is TRBJ2-7, with 10 bases lining up with TRBD2. V trimming: 2 bases; J trimming: 3 bases; junction bases outside the gene matches: 1. The germline V gene encodes CDR1 SEHNR and CDR2 FQNEAQ (reference sequence). The CDR3 is 14 residues long. The CDR3: CASSLSSGGYEQYF. CDR3 bases: TGTGCCAGCAGCTTATCTAGCGGGGGCTACGAGCAGTACTTC.

This chain uses TRBV2 with TRBJ1-5; no definite D call. The CDR3 is 13 residues long. Germline values: CDR1 SNHLY, CDR2 FYNNEI. Trimming pared 6 bases from V and 3 bases from J, leaving 9 bases between. The CDR3 sequence is CASRAQPNQPQHF. DNA of the CDR3: TGTGCCAGCAGGGCACAGCCCAATCAGCCCCAGCATTTT.

This clone occurred once. The V gene is TRBV11-2, the J gene TRBJ2-5; D might be TRBD2 (7 bases). The V end lost 1 base, the J end lost 4 bases, and 16 bases lay between the germline ends. Germline CDR1 reads SGHAT; CDR2 reads FQNNGV. This CDR3 has 16 residues. CDR3 sequence reads: CASSLAGGGGRETQYF. CDR3 DNA: TGTGCCAGCAGCTTAGCCGGAGGGGGGGGCCGAGAGACCCAGTACTTC.

This clone was recorded only once. V and J are TRBV7-9 and TRBJ1-1; 7 nucleotides line up with TRBD1. Looked up from germline, CDR1 is SEHNR and CDR2 is FQNEAQ (reference sequence). V was clipped by 5 bases and J by 3 bases; unmatched bases: 6. The CDR3 contains 14 residues. The CDR3 spells CASSNRDRDTEAFF. CDR3 nucleotides: TGTGCCAGCAGCAACCGGGACAGAGACACTGAAGCTTTCTTT. Combining the CDR3 with reference TRBV7-9 and TRBJ1-1 gives the whole variable domain DTGVSQNPRHKITKRGQNVTFRCDPISEHNRLYWYRQTLGQGPEFLTYFQNEAQLEKSRLLSDRFSAERPKGSFSTLEIQRTEQGDSAMYLCASSNRDRDTEAFFGQGTRLTVV.

The V gene is TRBV2, the J gene TRBJ1-4; TRBD1 might be the D (5 bases). V lost 11 bases to trimming and J lost 0 bases, with 16 bases between them. This CDR3 contains 15 residues. Germline CDR1 reads SNHLY; CDR2 reads FYNNEI. The CDR3 bases are TGTGCCTGCCAAGAGGCACAGGCAACTAATGAAAAACTGTTTTTT. Encoded protein: CACQEAQATNEKLFF.

The chain links TRBV2 to TRBJ1-6; no clear D. V dropped 1 base and J dropped 5 bases, with 6 bases sitting between them. Germline CDR1 is SNHLY and CDR2 is FYNNEI. CDR3 size: 14 residues. The CDR3 reads CASSEEGDNSPLHF. The DNA for the CDR3 is TGTGCCAGCAGTGAAGAGGGAGATAATTCACCCCTCCACTTT.

V usage is TRBV6-1 and J usage is TRBJ1-2; D is undetermined. Germline CDR1 reads MNHNS; CDR2 reads SASEGT. V was clipped by 10 bases and J by 4 bases, with 13 bases between them. This CDR3 is 12 amino acids long. The CDR3, as DNA: TGTGCCACCGACCCAACAGTCTATGGCTACACCTTC. It specifies CATDPTVYGYTF.

The chain is built from TRBV5-1 and TRBJ1-6; 7 nucleotides match TRBD1. The length of the CDR3 is 18 residues. Germline loops: CDR1 SGHRS, CDR2 YFSETQ. V gave up 3 bases and J gave up 0 bases; unmatched junction bases: 9. The CDR3 protein is CASSSTGPLSSYNSPLHF. The CDR3 DNA is TGCGCCAGCAGCTCGACAGGGCCCCTGAGCTCCTATAATTCACCCCTCCACTTT.

This clone was counted a single time. The V and J genes are TRBV11-3 and TRBJ2-5; D perhaps matches TRBD1 (6 bases). The CDR3 spans 13 residues. V was cut by 4 bases and J by 5 bases, with 11 bases left in between. Germline lookup yields CDR1 SGHNT and CDR2 YENEEA. The CDR3 sequence: CASSSQGQETQYF. CDR3 coding DNA: TGTGCCAGCAGCTCACAGGGTCAGGAGACCCAGTACTTC.

The rearrangement uses TRBV7-3 and TRBJ2-3, with 10 bases matching TRBD2. V lost 5 bases and J lost 4; bases outside the gene matches: 6. CDR3 length: 15 amino acids. CDR1 is SGHTA and CDR2 is FQGTGA in the germline V gene. In nucleotides, the CDR3 is TGTGCCAGCAGCCCCAGCGGGGGGGATGCAGATACGCAGTATTTT. Its protein product is CASSPSGGDADTQYF.

There are a few counts of this clone. V and J are TRBV6-6 and TRBJ2-7; a possible D gene is TRBD1 (5 bases). CDR1 and CDR2 from the germline V gene are MNHNY and SVGAGI (reference sequence). The CDR3 covers 12 residues. V was trimmed by 8 bases and J by 0 bases, leaving 8 bases between them. CDR3 nucleotides: TGTGCCAGCGAAGACAGCTCCTACGAGCAGTACTTC. The encoded protein is CASEDSSYEQYF.

The V and J genes are TRBV12-5 and TRBJ1-2, with a weak D call TRBD1 (6 bases). The CDR3 is 14 amino acids. V lost 6 bases and J lost 3, with 14 bases in between. CDR1 and CDR2 (germline): LGHNT, FRNRAP. The chain's CDR3 is CASGPGQPYYGYTF. CDR3 in DNA: TGTGCTAGTGGCCCCGGACAGCCGTACTATGGCTACACCTTC.

This clone was observed once. The rearrangement joins TRBV5-6 to TRBJ2-7; tentative D call: TRBD2 (7 bases). Per germline, CDR1 SGHDT and CDR2 YYEEEE. Between the trimmed V and J ends, which lost 2 bases and 6 bases, there was a span of 15 bases. The CDR3 totals 14 residues. CDR3 amino acids: CASSLGGGASEQYF. The CDR3 region has the DNA TGTGCCAGCAGCTTAGGTGGGGGGGCTTCCGAGCAGTACTTC.

The chain couples TRBV5-6 to TRBJ2-7, with unresolved D. Trimming cost V 4 bases and J 0 bases, with 11 bases left between them. The CDR3 extends over 14 amino acids. The germline V gene encodes CDR1 SGHDT and CDR2 YYEEEE. For the CDR3, the DNA is TGTGCCAGCAGCGCCCCCTCGAGCTCCTACGAGCAGTACTTC. Amino acids: CASSAPSSSYEQYF.

The chain combines TRBV4-1 with TRBJ1-6; D is unclear. The CDR3 contains 14 residues. Trimming pared 0 bases from V and 13 bases from J, leaving 13 bases between. The V gene's germline CDR1 is MGHRA and CDR2 YSYEKL. For the CDR3, the DNA is TGCGCCAGCAGCCAAGACAACCCCGAGGGTCCCCTCCACTTT. The encoded protein is CASSQDNPEGPLHF.